This TCR beta chain emerged from a study of OX40 agonist ivuxolimab in advanced cancers. In terms of the full investigation: Ivuxolimab, which targeted the costimulatory receptor OX40 (CD134), was an agonistic, fully human IgG2 monoclonal antibody. Intravenous ivuxolimab was administered to patients every 2 weeks at six dose levels: 0.01, 0.1, 0.3, 1.5, 3 and 10 mg/kg. Of the roughly 52 dose-escalation patients, hepatocellular carcinoma was present in 19, melanoma in some 15, renal cell carcinoma in 9 and head and neck cancer in 9. In the dose-escalation cohort, 70% to 85% of patients were male, and the mean age was about 55 years, with a range of about 23 to 90. Patients were allowed to have had prior anti-PD-1, anti-PD-L1 or anti-CTLA-4 therapy, and approximately 37% of the dose-escalation patients had been treated with checkpoint inhibitors. Partial responses were achieved by three dose-escalation patients, of whom one had hepatocellular carcinoma and two had cutaneous melanoma. The purpose of peripheral TCRbeta sequencing was to test whether ivuxolimab changed TCR sequence diversity and led to clonal T-cell expansion. The paper reports the monotherapy dose-escalation portion (N of about 47 patients) of the phase I ivuxolimab trial. Here is what the overall study found, with its caveats: In the 0.1-3.0 mg/kg groups, partial responders were among the patients with the lowest normalized peripheral clonal expansion, particularly in CD8+ T cells. On average, CD8+ T cells showed more expanded clones than CD4+ T cells after ivuxolimab. Low levels of normalized T-cell clonal expansion were also seen in some patients who did not respond. Antigen specificity was not determined for the clonally expanded peripheral T cells. At doses of 0.1 to 3.0 mg/kg, clonal expansion of both CD4+ and CD8+ blood T cells was observed from baseline to week 6.

For sequencing of the TCRbeta CDR3 region, genomic DNA was extracted from the sorted cells. The immunoSEQ Assay was used to sequence the TCRbeta CDR3 regions. The source is immuneACCESS, and TCRdb retained only in-frame sequences with V and J called. Part of the clones is not carried over; for the studies checked, unresolved V genes explain less than half of this, and the remainder is unexplained. For this sample there are more than 25,000 clones; around four fifths appear just once. 12% of the sample is held by the ten biggest clonotypes. The CDR3 sequence holds 15 residues, the cysteine and phenylalanine included. Of all the DNA, just the CDR3 is kept, 45 bases in frame from base 1. The germline V gene yields MDHEN for CDR1 and SYDVKM for CDR2. Trimming removed 7 bases from V and 5 bases from J, leaving 17 bases between the germline ends. Remarks on this clone: What this receptor recognizes is not known. No much larger clonotype is one base removed from it; base qualities were not supplied.

Patients with autoimmune disease history or receiving systemic immunosuppression were excluded from the trial. In every dose cohort, peripheral blood was drawn for TCR sequencing at baseline, cycle 4 day 1, and cycle 7 day 1. The samples were drawn from a first-in-human, open-label, multicenter phase I dose-escalation trial of ivuxolimab. Adults with locally advanced or metastatic head and neck squamous cell, hepatocellular, melanoma or renal cell carcinoma were enrolled in the trial. CD4+ and CD8+ T cells were sorted separately from peripheral blood before TCR sequencing. This receptor was identified in an adult with an advanced solid tumor such as melanoma, head and neck, liver or kidney cancer. Specimen: CD4+ or CD8+ T cells sorted from blood, collected in a trial of the OX40 agonist ivuxolimab. The chain is encoded by TRBV28 joined to TRBJ2-2; a tentative D match to TRBD2 spans 5 bases. The base sequence is TGTGCCAGCAAAGGGCTAGCTAAGGCTACCGGGGAGCTGTTTTTT. It is translated as CASKGLAKATGELFF.